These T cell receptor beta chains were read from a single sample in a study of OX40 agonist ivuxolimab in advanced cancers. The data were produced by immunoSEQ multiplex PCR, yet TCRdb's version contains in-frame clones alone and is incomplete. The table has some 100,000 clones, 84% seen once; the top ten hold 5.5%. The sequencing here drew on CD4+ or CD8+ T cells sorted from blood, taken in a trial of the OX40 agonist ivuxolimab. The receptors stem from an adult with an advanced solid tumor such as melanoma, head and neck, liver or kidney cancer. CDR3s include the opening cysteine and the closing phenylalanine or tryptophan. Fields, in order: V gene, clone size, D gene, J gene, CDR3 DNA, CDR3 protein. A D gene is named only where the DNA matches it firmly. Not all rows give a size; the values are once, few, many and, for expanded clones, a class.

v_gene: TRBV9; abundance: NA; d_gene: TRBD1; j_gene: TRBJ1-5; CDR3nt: TGTGCCAGCAGCGTAGTTTATGGAGGGACAGGGATATTGAGCAATCAGCCCCAGCATTTT; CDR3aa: CASSVVYGGTGILSNQPQHF
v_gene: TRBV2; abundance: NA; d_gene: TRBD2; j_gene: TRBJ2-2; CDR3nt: TGTGCCAGCCGGGTACTAGCGGGAGCGGGCGGGGAGCTGTTTTTT; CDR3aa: CASRVLAGAGGELFF
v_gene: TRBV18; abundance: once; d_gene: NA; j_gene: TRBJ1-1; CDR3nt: TGTGCCAGCTCTCCCGACAGGATGAACACTGAAGCTTTCTTT; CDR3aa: CASSPDRMNTEAFF
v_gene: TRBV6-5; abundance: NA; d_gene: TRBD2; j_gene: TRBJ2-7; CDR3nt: TGTGCCAGCAGATCTAGCGGGGACTACGAGCAGTACTTC; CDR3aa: CASRSSGDYEQYF
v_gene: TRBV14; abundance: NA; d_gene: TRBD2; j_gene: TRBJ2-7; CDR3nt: TGTGCCAGCAGCCAAGGACTAGCGGGAGCATACGAGCAGTACTTC; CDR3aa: CASSQGLAGAYEQYF
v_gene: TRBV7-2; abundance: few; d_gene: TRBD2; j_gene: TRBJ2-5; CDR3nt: TGTGCCAGCAGCTTAGGGCTAGCGGGGGGACAGACCCAGTACTTC; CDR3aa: CASSLGLAGGQTQYF
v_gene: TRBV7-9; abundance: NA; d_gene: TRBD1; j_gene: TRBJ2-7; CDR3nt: TGTGCCAGCAGCGCCCGGGACAGGGGCCATGAGCAGTACTTC; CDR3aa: CASSARDRGHEQYF
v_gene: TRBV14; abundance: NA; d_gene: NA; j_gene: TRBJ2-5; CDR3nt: TGTGCCAGCAGCCCAGAAGGAGAGACCCAGTACTTC; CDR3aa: CASSPEGETQYF
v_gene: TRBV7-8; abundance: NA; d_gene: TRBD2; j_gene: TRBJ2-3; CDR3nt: TGTGCCAGCAGCTTTCGGGAGGGCGAGACAGATACGCAGTATTTT; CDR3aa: CASSFREGETDTQYF
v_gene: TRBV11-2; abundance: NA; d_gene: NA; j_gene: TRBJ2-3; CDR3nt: TGTGCCAGCAGGCCGGGCGCTTACACAGATACGCAGTATTTT; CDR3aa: CASRPGAYTDTQYF
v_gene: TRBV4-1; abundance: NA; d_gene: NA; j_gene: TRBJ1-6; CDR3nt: TGCGCCAGCAGCCAAGAGCCGACAGGCAGGGGACCCCTCCACTTT; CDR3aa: CASSQEPTGRGPLHF
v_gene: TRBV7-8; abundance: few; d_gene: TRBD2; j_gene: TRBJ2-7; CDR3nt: TGTGCCAGCAGCTTCCCGGGGGGGCTCTACGAGCAGTACTTC; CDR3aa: CASSFPGGLYEQYF
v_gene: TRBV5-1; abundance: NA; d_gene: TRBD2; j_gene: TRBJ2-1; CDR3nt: TGCGCCAGCAGCTTGGCGTTAGCGGGAGTAGTCGGCAATGAGCAGTTCTTC; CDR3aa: CASSLALAGVVGNEQFF
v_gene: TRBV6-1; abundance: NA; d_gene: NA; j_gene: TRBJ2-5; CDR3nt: TGTGCCGGAACGGGAACAATCCAAGAGACCCAGTACTTC; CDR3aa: CAGTGTIQETQYF
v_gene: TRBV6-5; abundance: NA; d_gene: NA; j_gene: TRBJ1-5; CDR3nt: TGTGCCAGCAGTTCCGACGGCCCCCAGCCCCAGCATTTT; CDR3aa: CASSSDGPQPQHF
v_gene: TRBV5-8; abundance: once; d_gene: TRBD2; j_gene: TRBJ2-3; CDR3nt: TGTGCCAGCAGTCCGGGACTAGCGGGGTTTACAGATACGCAGTATTTT; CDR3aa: CASSPGLAGFTDTQYF
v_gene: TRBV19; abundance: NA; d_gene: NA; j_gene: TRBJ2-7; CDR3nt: TGTGCCAGTAGTAGGGACTTGGCCACGGACGAGCAGTACTTC; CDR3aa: CASSRDLATDEQYF
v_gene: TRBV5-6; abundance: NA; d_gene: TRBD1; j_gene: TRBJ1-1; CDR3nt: TGTGCCAGCAGCTTCAGGGGACAGGTGATGAACACTGAAGCTTTCTTT; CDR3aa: CASSFRGQVMNTEAFF
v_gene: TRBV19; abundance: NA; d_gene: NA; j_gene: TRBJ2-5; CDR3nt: TGTGCCAGTAGCATCGGGGGATTGGAGACCCAGTACTTC; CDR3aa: CASSIGGLETQYF
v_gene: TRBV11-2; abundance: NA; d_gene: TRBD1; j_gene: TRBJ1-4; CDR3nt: TGTGCCAGCAGCTCTACCGGGACAGCAACTAATGAAAAACTGTTTTTT; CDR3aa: CASSSTGTATNEKLFF
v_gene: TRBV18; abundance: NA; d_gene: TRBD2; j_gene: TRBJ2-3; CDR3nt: TGTGCCAGCTCAGAACTAGCGGGGGGCACAGATACGCAGTATTTT; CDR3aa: CASSELAGGTDTQYF
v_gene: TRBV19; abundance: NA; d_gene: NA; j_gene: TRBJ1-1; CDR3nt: TGTGCCAGGGAGATCGGACAGCCCCAACTTAACACTGAAGCTTTCTTT; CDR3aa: CAREIGQPQLNTEAFF